A single sample is the source of the 3 T cell receptor beta chains below, sequenced in a study of blood T cell repertoires in COVID-19. Profiling relied on immunoSEQ multiplex PCR, and the TCRdb table lists in-frame clones only, not all of them. The table records 190,000 or so clones, around 90% of them present only once. The sample comprised PBMCs or T cells enriched from blood (not recorded which). The receptors derive from a woman between 25 and 40 years old who had recovered from COVID-19.

V is TRBV30 and J is TRBJ1-4; 10 bases map to TRBD1. The CDR3 has 16 residues. Trimming took 3 bases from V and 7 from J; bases not matched to a gene: 11. Germline CDR1 GTSNPN, CDR2 SVGIG (reference sequence). The CDR3 is CAWRGTGAPESEKLFF. The CDR3 nucleotides read TGTGCCTGGAGGGGGACAGGGGCGCCGGAAAGTGAAAAACTGTTTTTT.

The chain recombines TRBV12-3 or TRBV12-4 with TRBJ1-2; the D is unclear. The CDR3 extends over 13 amino acids. The germline V and J ends were trimmed by 2 bases and 1 base, with 5 bases remaining between them. CDR3 sequence: CASSLSNNYGYTF. DNA for the CDR3: TGTGCCAGCAGTTTATCAAATAACTATGGCTACACCTTC.

This rearrangement joins TRBV12-3 or TRBV12-4 to TRBJ2-7, with D possibly being TRBD2 (6 bases). Trimming removed 6 bases at V and 3 bases at J, with 6 bases between. The CDR3 is 11 amino acids. CDR3 amino acids: CASSGGYEQYF. CDR3 bases: TGTGCCAGCAGCGGGGGCTACGAGCAGTACTTC.